Detailed here is one T cell receptor beta chain. The data are from a study of blood T cell repertoires in COVID-19. Sequenced by immunoSEQ multiplex PCR; TCRdb stores in-frame clones only, minus some. The top ten hold roughly 15% of the sample, which has more than 100,000 clones, approximately 84% seen once. Germline CDR1 LGHNT, CDR2 FRNRAP. Trimming at V came to 7 bases and at J to 0 bases, leaving 7 bases not matched to a gene. This CDR3 spans 16 amino acids. The sample consisted of peripheral blood. The chain is built from TRBV12-5 and TRBJ2-3; TRBD2 matches at 10 bases. The TCR comes from a woman of 80 years or more with acute or convalescent COVID-19. The CDR3: CASAASGRPSTDTQYF. The CDR3 DNA is TGTGCTAGTGCGGCTAGCGGGAGACCCAGCACAGATACGCAGTATTTT.